The 32 T cell receptor beta chains presented below share a single source sample, sequenced in a study of glioma-infiltrating T cells. TCR alpha and beta CDR3 regions were amplified from RNA using iRepertoire nested multiplex PCR. MiXCR, run by TCRdb on the multiplex PCR reads, gives a single entry per CDR3 protein. The sample lists under 150,000 distinct CDR3 sequences, approximately 40% occurring once. The sample taken for sequencing was glioma tissue, nonneoplastic brain tissue, or PBMCs (not recorded which). These receptors were taken from a human donor with low-grade glioma or glioblastoma, undergoing nonglioma brain surgery, or in good health (not recorded which).

This clonotype was observed many times. The rearrangement links TRBV6-2 or TRBV6-3 to TRBJ2-3; TRBD2 agrees at 8 bases. This CDR3 has 17 amino acids. Per the germline V gene, CDR1 is MNHEY and CDR2 is SVGEGT. V was clipped by 0 bases and J by 4 bases; unmatched bases: 9. Written as DNA, the CDR3 is TGTGCCAGCAGTTACTCGATTTCCAGCGGGGGCTCAGATACGCAGTATTTT. Its translation: CASSYSISSGGSDTQYF.

The chain carries TRBV7-3 and TRBJ2-5; a weak D match, TRBD1 (6 bases). This CDR3 comprises 14 residues. With 5 bases removed from V and 2 bases from J, the gap between germline ends came to 12 bases. Germline V gene data show CDR1 as SGHTA and CDR2 as FQGTGA. The CDR3 region has the DNA TGTGCCAGCAGCACTTACGGGACACAAGAGACCCAGTACTTC. It yields the protein CASSTYGTQETQYF. The complete variable domain, with remaining parts taken from reference TRBV7-3 and TRBJ2-5, reads GAGVSQTPSNKVTEKGKYVELRCDPISGHTALYWYRQSLGQGPEFLIYFQGTGAADDSGLPNDRFFAVRPEGSVSTLKIQRTERGDSAVYLCASSTYGTQETQYFGPGTRLLVL.

The chain carries TRBV4-3 and TRBJ2-1; 14 bases are a match to TRBD2. With 4 bases clipped from V and 0 bases from J, the junction kept 2 bases outside the gene matches. The CDR3 is 17 residues long. Germline CDR1 reads LGHNA; CDR2 reads YSLEER. For the CDR3, the DNA is TGCGCCAGCAGCCGACTAGCGGGGGGGCGCTCCTACAATGAGCAGTTCTTC. This translates into CASSRLAGGRSYNEQFF.

The chain is built from TRBV15 and TRBJ1-4, with no clear D. The V and J ends lost 7 bases and 6 bases respectively, with 6 bases between them. Germline CDR1 is LNHNV and CDR2 is YYDKDF (reference sequence). The CDR3 length is 11 residues. CDR3 loop: CATIPDEKLFF. Here the CDR3 DNA reads TGTGCCACCATCCCGGATGAAAAACTGTTTTTT.

A note on this clonotype: Given the absence of the conserved phenylalanine or tryptophan at the CDR3 end, a read error is likely. CDR3 region: CASSPGQGLAQPQHL. CDR3 in DNA: TGTGCCAGCAGCCCGGGACAGGGCCTAGCTCAGCCCCAGCATCTT. The rearrangement links TRBV7-2 to TRBJ1-5, with 9 bases identical to TRBD1. CDR1 SGHTA and CDR2 FQGNSA come from the germline V gene. CDR3 size: 15 residues. Trimming cost V 5 bases and J 6 bases; bases outside gene matches: 8.

The V call is TRBV6-5, the J call TRBJ1-2; no firm D call. This CDR3 contains 15 residues. V lost 6 bases to trimming and J lost 8 bases, with 22 bases between them. CDR1 and CDR2 from the germline V gene are MNHEY and SVGAGI. The CDR3 spells CASRTEYMAASGYTF. The CDR3 nucleotides are TGTGCCAGCAGGACGGAGTATATGGCGGCCTCAGGCTACACCTTC.

This clonotype was detected a few times. V is TRBV18 and J is TRBJ1-1; D not certain. The germline CDR1 and CDR2 sequences are KGHSH and LQKENI. The CDR3 is 13 amino acids. V lost 0 bases and J 1 base, leaving 3 bases between the germline ends. The CDR3 spells CASSPPGNTEAFF. In nucleotides, the CDR3 is TGTGCCAGCTCACCACCGGGGAACACTGAAGCTTTCTTT. Full variable domain (outside the CDR3, taken from reference TRBV18 and TRBJ1-1): NAGVMQNPRHLVRRRGQEARLRCSPMKGHSHVYWYRQLPEEGLKFMVYLQKENIIDESGMPKERFSAEFPKEGPSILRIQQVVRGDSAAYFCASSPPGNTEAFFGQGTRLTVV.

Comments on this clonotype: Here the CDR3 omits its conserved ending phenylalanine or tryptophan, so a read error is the likely source. V is TRBV11-2 and J is TRBJ2-1; D might be TRBD2 (5 bases). The CDR3 runs to 14 residues. Looked up from germline, CDR1 is SGHAT and CDR2 is FQNNGV. Deletions cut 8 bases from V and 10 bases from J, with 21 bases between. The CDR3 spells CASSMRGPSREQFL. CDR3 in DNA: TGTGCCAGCTCCATGAGAGGGCCCTCTCGGGAGCAGTTCCTC.

The genes are TRBV18 and TRBJ2-5, with D perhaps matching TRBD1 or TRBD2 (6 bases each). There are 16 residues in the CDR3. In germline, CDR1 is KGHSH, CDR2 LQKENI. V lost 2 bases and J lost 3, with 16 bases in between. The CDR3 DNA reads TGTGCCAGCTCACCAAATCCGGGGGCCAATAAAGAGACCCAGTACTTC. Translating it yields CASSPNPGANKETQYF.

The chain joins TRBV29-1 to TRBJ1-2; 9 nucleotides match TRBD1. From germline, CDR1 is SQVTM and CDR2 ANQGSEA. With 5 bases clipped from V and 8 bases from J, the junction kept 3 bases outside the gene matches. The CDR3 is 11 amino acids. Here the CDR3 reads CSVWDREGYTF. DNA of the CDR3: TGCAGCGTTTGGGACAGGGAAGGCTACACCTTC. The whole variable domain, filled in from reference TRBV29-1 and TRBJ1-2, reads SAVISQKPSRDICQRGTSLTIQCQVDSQVTMMFWYRQQPGQSLTLIATANQGSEATYESGFVIDKFPISRPNLTFSTLTVSNMSPEDSSIYLCSVWDREGYTFGSGTRLTVV.

The V gene is TRBV2, the J gene TRBJ1-1, with D hard to call. This CDR3 contains 11 residues. Germline V gene sequence: CDR1 SNHLY, CDR2 FYNNEI. The ends were cut back, 7 bases at V and 3 bases at J, with 6 bases in the middle. Written as DNA, the CDR3 is TGTGCCAGCACCGTATACACTGAAGCTTTCTTT. This encodes CASTVYTEAFF. Complete variable domain (other parts from reference TRBV2 and TRBJ1-1): EPEVTQTPSHQVTQMGQEVILRCVPISNHLYFYWYRQILGQKVEFLVSFYNNEISEKSEIFDDQFSVERPDGSNFTLKIRSTKLEDSAMYFCASTVYTEAFFGQGTRLTVV.

This clonotype is medium-sized by share. J is TRBJ2-1 and V is TRBV20-1; possible D gene TRBD2, 5 bases. V shed 3 bases and J shed 5 bases, with 8 bases lying between them. Germline CDR1 reads DFQATT; CDR2 reads SNEGSKA (reference sequence). The CDR3 is 12 amino acids. The CDR3 DNA is TGCAGTGCTAGCCCCGGGAACAATGAGCAGTTCTTC. Its protein is CSASPGNNEQFF.

This clonotype was counted between two and nine times. V usage is TRBV28 and J usage is TRBJ2-7; 7 bases line up with TRBD1. V was pared by 9 bases and J by 0 bases, with 2 bases of the junction left unmatched. Per germline, CDR1 MDHEN and CDR2 SYDVKM. The CDR3 is 12 residues long. The CDR3 reads CASWDSSYEQYF. The CDR3 coding sequence is TGTGCCAGTTGGGACAGCTCCTACGAGCAGTACTTC.

This chain joins TRBV7-9 and TRBJ2-7; 9 nucleotides align to TRBD1. CDR1 and CDR2 (germline): SEHNR, FQNEAQ (reference sequence). V dropped 5 bases and J dropped 6; count of bases not matched to a gene: 8. This CDR3 has 14 amino acids. The CDR3 is CASSPRGTGFEQYF. The CDR3 DNA is TGTGCCAGCAGCCCGAGGGGGACAGGGTTCGAGCAGTACTTC.

By sample fraction, this clonotype is medium-sized (0.01 to 0.1%). The rearrangement uses TRBV25-1 and TRBJ1-3; weak D call: TRBD1 (5 bases). Germline V CDR1 and CDR2: MGHDK, SYGVNS. The CDR3 extends over 11 amino acids. Trimming stripped 6 bases from V and 11 bases from J, with 11 bases between. CDR3 sequence (DNA): TGTGCCAGCAGCGAAGGGGATCCCATATATTTT. Its translation: CASSEGDPIYF.

The chain recombines TRBV6-1 with TRBJ1-2, with D possibly being TRBD1 (5 bases). CDR1 and CDR2 (germline): MNHNS, SASEGT. The CDR3 length is 13 residues. The V end was cut by 5 bases, the J end by 8 bases, with 15 bases between. The CDR3 coding sequence is TGTGCCAGCAGTTATATGGGGCGCACCGGCTACACCTTC. Protein product: CASSYMGRTGYTF.

In its sample, this clonotype was seen a few times. This chain links TRBV20-1 with TRBJ1-1; D not certain. Trimming shortened V by 6 bases and J by 5 bases, and 16 bases separated the two germline ends. The CDR3 length is 13 residues. CDR1 is DFQATT, CDR2 SNEGSKA, per germline (reference sequence). The CDR3 sequence is CSATPDLETEAFF. The CDR3 bases are TGCAGTGCCACCCCGGACCTGGAGACTGAAGCTTTCTTT.

The chain employs TRBV20-1 and TRBJ2-1; 7 nucleotides agree with TRBD1. CDR3 length: 14 residues. Per germline, CDR1 DFQATT and CDR2 SNEGSKA (reference sequence). V dropped 6 bases and J dropped 0; count of bases not matched to a gene: 5. The CDR3 nucleotides are TGCAGTGCAACAGGGGCTAGCTCCTACAATGAGCAGTTCTTC. It translates to CSATGASSYNEQFF.

The chain is built from TRBV5-6 and TRBJ1-4, with D tentatively TRBD1 (5 bases). This CDR3 is built from 14 residues. The V gene's germline CDR1 is SGHDT and CDR2 YYEEEE. V lost 5 bases and J 3 bases, leaving 11 bases between the germline ends. CDR3 coding DNA: TGTGCCAGCAGTTTCGGGGGAGCTAATGAAAAACTGTTTTTT. This sequence encodes CASSFGGANEKLFF.

In the case of this clonotype: An end of the junction differs from the germline gene, which may be a read error. The chain links TRBV20-1 to TRBJ2-7, with D perhaps given as TRBD1 or TRBD2 (5 bases each). Germline values: CDR1 DFQATT, CDR2 SNEGSKA (reference sequence). CDR3 length: 13 residues. CDR3 coding DNA: TGCAGTGCTAGAGTACGGGACGGCTACGGGCAGTACTTC. It encodes CSARVRDGYGQYF.

This clonotype turned up a few times. The chain uses TRBV7-2 and TRBJ1-6; D remains ambiguous. Trimming pared 2 bases from V and 7 bases from J, leaving 9 bases between. The germline CDR1 and CDR2 sequences are SGHTA and FQGNSA. The CDR3 loop spans 14 amino acids. CDR3 nucleotide sequence: TGTGCCAGCAGCTTAATCCGAAAGAATTCACCCCTCCACTTT. Protein: CASSLIRKNSPLHF.

The sample holds a few counts of this clonotype. This chain connects TRBV27 to TRBJ2-7, with D perhaps given as TRBD1 or TRBD2 (5 bases each). The CDR3 extends over 15 amino acids. Per the germline V gene, CDR1 is MNHEY and CDR2 is SMNVEV (reference sequence). V lost 0 bases and J 2 bases, leaving 11 bases between the germline ends. CDR3 region: CASSLSGVAAYEQYF. In DNA, the CDR3 is TGTGCCAGCAGTTTATCGGGGGTGGCGGCCTACGAGCAGTACTTC.

Only a few counts were recorded for this clonotype. This chain joins TRBV6-2 or TRBV6-3 and TRBJ1-5; D gene unclear. Germline V lookup: CDR1 MNHEY, CDR2 SVGEGT. The CDR3 runs 13 residues. V was shortened by 7 bases and J by 0 bases, with 7 bases between the two germline ends. CDR3 residues: CASKQYSNQPQHF. CDR3 nucleotides: TGTGCCAGCAAGCAATATAGCAATCAGCCCCAGCATTTT.

The chain recombines TRBV20-1 with TRBJ1-2; D is undetermined. CDR3 size: 16 residues. Trimming cost V 3 bases and J 3 bases, with 20 bases left between them. CDR1 is DFQATT, CDR2 SNEGSKA, per germline (reference sequence). CDR3 residues: CSARLVDTSIYYGYTF. The CDR3 DNA follows: TGCAGTGCTAGGCTCGTAGACACATCCATCTACTATGGCTACACCTTC.

The sample holds many counts of this clonotype. This chain uses TRBV6-1 with TRBJ1-2, with unresolved D. This CDR3 is built from 13 residues. Trimming cost V 4 bases and J 8 bases, with 14 bases left between them. Per germline, CDR1 MNHNS and CDR2 SASEGT. CDR3 amino acids: CASSATEAGGYTF. The CDR3 DNA sequence: TGTGCCAGCAGTGCGACGGAGGCGGGAGGCTACACCTTC.

V gene TRBV6-1 combines with J gene TRBJ1-5, with D unresolved. The germline V and J ends were trimmed by 6 bases and 0 bases, with 6 bases remaining between them. CDR1 and CDR2 from the germline V gene are MNHNS and SASEGT. The CDR3 contains 13 residues. DNA of the CDR3: TGTGCCAGCAGGGAATATAGCAATCAGCCCCAGCATTTT. Translated, it gives CASREYSNQPQHF.

The chain joins TRBV3-1 to TRBJ2-7; 10 positions agree with TRBD1. The CDR3 loop spans 14 amino acids. Trimming at V came to 4 bases and at J to 4 bases, leaving 4 bases not matched to a gene. Per the germline V gene, CDR1 is LGHDT and CDR2 is YNNKEL (reference sequence). The CDR3 bases are TGTGCCAGCAGCCGAGAGGGACAGGGGTACGAGCAGTACTTC. It yields the protein CASSREGQGYEQYF.

The chain uses TRBV20-1 and TRBJ1-3, with TRBD1 as a possible D gene (5 bases). In germline, CDR1 is DFQATT, CDR2 SNEGSKA (reference sequence). The CDR3 is 13 amino acids. Trimming removed 4 bases from V and 4 bases from J, with 11 bases in between. CDR3: CSATPGGGNTIYF. CDR3 nucleotide sequence: TGCAGTGCTACCCCTGGGGGAGGAAACACCATATATTTT.

This chain joins TRBV19 and TRBJ2-3; 10 bases fit TRBD2. Germline values: CDR1 LNHDA, CDR2 SQIVND (reference sequence). The CDR3 is 15 residues long. Germline trimming cut 5 bases from V and 1 base from J; bases unmatched to any gene: 3. The CDR3 bases are TGTGCCAGTAGTCGAGCGGGAGGGGGCACAGATACGCAGTATTTT. It codes for CASSRAGGGTDTQYF.

Regarding this clonotype: One end of the junction is discordant with germline, which a read error may explain. The rearrangement links TRBV4-2 to TRBJ2-3, with D unclear. The germline CDR1 and CDR2 sequences are LGHNA and YNFKEQ. The CDR3 has 15 residues. This CDR3 reads CASSQDEERLDKQYF. Written as DNA, the CDR3 is TGTGCCAGCAGCCAAGACGAAGAGAGATTAGATAAGCAGTATTTT.

The chain carries TRBV4-3 and TRBJ1-1; 9 nucleotides agree with TRBD1. The CDR3 spans 14 residues. Germline V gives CDR1 LGHNA, CDR2 YSLEER. V lost 4 bases and J lost 4; bases outside the gene matches: 4. The CDR3, as DNA: TGCGCCAGCAGCCGAGACAGGGGGGCCACTGAAGCTTTCTTT. This translates into CASSRDRGATEAFF.

This clonotype was observed many times. V usage is TRBV20-1 and J usage is TRBJ1-2; the D is unclear. The CDR3 consists of 10 residues. Trimming removed 5 bases at V and 6 bases at J, with 7 bases between. Germline lookup yields CDR1 DFQATT and CDR2 SNEGSKA (reference sequence). CDR3 residues: CSAGGDGYTF. In nucleotides, the CDR3 is TGCAGTGCTGGTGGGGATGGCTACACCTTC.